One and the same sample provided the 11 T cell receptor beta chains below, sequenced in a study of PD-1 blockade in classical Hodgkin lymphoma. Documented time point: newly diagnosed, previously untreated cHL patient sample. Thawed PBMCs supplied CD8+ T cells via magnetic negative selection. Using immunoSEQ multiplex PCR, the repertoire was profiled, and TCRdb retains in-frame clones only, with some absent. The sample yields around 2,900 clones, roughly three quarters seen once. The sequencing input was CD8+ T cells from blood. The receptors derive from a human donor with classical Hodgkin lymphoma.

The chain joins TRBV16 to TRBJ1-2; D is ambiguous. Germline values: CDR1 KGHSY, CDR2 FQNENV. The CDR3 is made up of 14 amino acids. V dropped 4 bases and J dropped 4 bases, with 13 bases sitting between them. The DNA for the CDR3 is TGTGCCAGCAGCCTCCCGCGACGGCTCTATGGCTACACCTTC. It specifies CASSLPRRLYGYTF.

The chain links TRBV11-2 to TRBJ1-2; D unclear. This CDR3 contains 13 residues. CDR1 SGHAT and CDR2 FQNNGV come from the germline V gene. V gave up 1 base and J gave up 6 bases, with 9 bases separating them. DNA for the CDR3: TGTGCCAGCAGCTTAGGAACCGATAATGGCTACACCTTC. It encodes CASSLGTDNGYTF.

The chain couples TRBV6-4 to TRBJ2-1, with 13 positions matching TRBD2. From germline, CDR1 is MRHNA and CDR2 SNTAGT. This CDR3 is built from 15 residues. V lost 0 bases, J lost 8 bases, and 1 base stayed unmatched. CDR3 DNA: TGTGCCAGCAGTGACTCGGGGACTAGCGGGGATGAGCAGTTCTTC. Translation: CASSDSGTSGDEQFF.

The chain combines TRBV27 with TRBJ2-7, with TRBD2 matching over 8 bases. Germline-derived CDR1 and CDR2 are MNHEY and SMNVEV (reference sequence). This CDR3 comprises 14 residues. V shed 5 bases, J shed 4 bases, and the junction held 7 bases outside the gene matches. CDR3 residues: CASSLGAGGYEQYF. The CDR3 DNA reads TGTGCCAGCAGTCTGGGGGCGGGGGGATACGAGCAGTACTTC.

This chain uses TRBV15 with TRBJ1-1; D is perhaps TRBD1 (5 bases). Trimming took 7 bases from V and 3 from J, leaving 15 bases between them. Per the germline V gene, CDR1 is LNHNV and CDR2 is YYDKDF (reference sequence). This CDR3 is built from 14 residues. CDR3 in DNA: TGTGCCACCACACCTCTGTGGGGGGACACTGAAGCTTTCTTT. Translation: CATTPLWGDTEAFF. Based on the CDR3 plus reference TRBV15 and TRBJ1-1, the full variable domain is DAMVIQNPRYQVTQFGKPVTLSCSQTLNHNVMYWYQQKSSQAPKLLFHYYDKDFNNEADTPDNFQSRRPNTSFCFLDIRSPGLGDTAMYLCATTPLWGDTEAFFGQGTRLTVV.

This clone was found once. This chain's CDR3 is CASSLRGAYEQYF. The CDR3 DNA reads TGTGCCAGCAGTTTACGTGGGGCCTACGAGCAGTACTTC. The chain has TRBV28 and TRBJ2-7; D call uncertain. The V gene lost 2 bases and the J gene lost 2 bases, with 7 bases spanning the gap. This CDR3 has 13 amino acids. Germline CDR1 is MDHEN and CDR2 is SYDVKM.

The rearrangement joins TRBV7-3 to TRBJ1-1; D remains unclear. Trimming shortened V by 5 bases and J by 0 bases, and 19 bases separated the two germline ends. The CDR3 is made up of 17 amino acids. The germline V gene has CDR1 SGHTA and CDR2 FQGTGA. The CDR3 region is CASSPSPLPLMNTEAFF. The CDR3 DNA is TGTGCCAGCAGCCCCAGCCCGCTCCCGTTAATGAACACTGAAGCTTTCTTT.

The V gene is TRBV7-8, the J gene TRBJ2-3, with D possibly TRBD1 on 6 matching bases. CDR1 is SGHVS, CDR2 FQNEAQ, per germline. The CDR3 spans 12 residues. V dropped 5 bases and J dropped 9 bases, with 12 bases sitting between them. CDR3 residues: CASSLDRRTQYF. The CDR3 DNA sequence: TGTGCCAGCAGCCTTGACAGGAGAACGCAGTATTTT.

This clone was counted only a few times. V and J are TRBV10-3 and TRBJ2-3; D gene uncertain. The germline V gene encodes CDR1 ENHRY and CDR2 SYGVKD. The length of the CDR3 is 14 residues. Trimming took off 3 bases at V and 6 bases at J, with 13 bases between the two ends. Here the CDR3 DNA reads TGTGCCATCAGTGATAAAACGGCCCGGGATACGCAGTATTTT. The encoded protein is CAISDKTARDTQYF.

This clone was picked up a small number of times. The rearrangement links TRBV18 to TRBJ2-6, with D uncertain. The V end lost 3 bases, the J end lost 3 bases, and 9 bases lay between the germline ends. The CDR3 runs 15 residues. Germline loops: CDR1 KGHSH, CDR2 LQKENI. The CDR3, as DNA: TGTGCCAGCTCACCCCCTGGGCGTGGGGCCAACGTCCTGACTTTC. Protein sequence: CASSPPGRGANVLTF.

This clone was counted a single time. The chain links TRBV7-9 to TRBJ2-1, with 10 bases lining up with TRBD2. The CDR3 covers 16 residues. Losses at the gene ends were 3 bases for V and 4 bases for J; bases not matched to a gene: 6. The germline V gene has CDR1 SEHNR and CDR2 FQNEAQ (reference sequence). CDR3 sequence reads: CASSLYGLADYNEQFF. The CDR3, as DNA: TGTGCCAGCAGCTTGTACGGACTAGCGGATTACAATGAGCAGTTCTTC.